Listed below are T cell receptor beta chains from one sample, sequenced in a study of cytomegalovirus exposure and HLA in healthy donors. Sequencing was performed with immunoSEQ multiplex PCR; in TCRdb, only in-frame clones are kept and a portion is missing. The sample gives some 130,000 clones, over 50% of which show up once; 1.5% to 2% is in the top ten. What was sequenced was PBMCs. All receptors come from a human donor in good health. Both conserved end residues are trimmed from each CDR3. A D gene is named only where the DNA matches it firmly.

CDR3 protein: ASSAHPQGADTQY
D gene: -
V gene: TRBV9
J gene: TRBJ2-3

CDR3 protein: ASSLEWTRNREQY
D gene: TRBD2
V gene: TRBV5-8
J gene: TRBJ2-7

CDR3 protein: ASSLALSYSYEQY
D gene: -
V gene: TRBV7-2
J gene: TRBJ2-7

CDR3 protein: ASSDTPGRLAF
D gene: -
V gene: TRBV2
J gene: TRBJ1-1

CDR3 protein: ASSSGQDEQY
D gene: -
V gene: TRBV28
J gene: TRBJ2-7

CDR3 protein: ASSLSRTIKTDTQY
D gene: -
V gene: TRBV27
J gene: TRBJ2-3

CDR3 protein: ASSLVGRGGNTIY
D gene: -
V gene: TRBV7-2
J gene: TRBJ1-3

CDR3 protein: ASGFGSGGPF
D gene: TRBD2
V gene: TRBV12-5
J gene: TRBJ2-1

CDR3 protein: ASSYQSDTQY
D gene: -
V gene: TRBV6-6
J gene: TRBJ2-3

CDR3 protein: ASSYSTTGTDTQY
D gene: -
V gene: TRBV6-6
J gene: TRBJ2-3

CDR3 protein: ASSSAGGRRVNIQY
D gene: TRBD2
V gene: TRBV5-1
J gene: TRBJ2-4

CDR3 protein: ASSYGPHSGANVLT
D gene: -
V gene: TRBV6-5
J gene: TRBJ2-6

CDR3 protein: ASSPRSSGNTIY
D gene: -
V gene: TRBV7-2
J gene: TRBJ1-3

CDR3 protein: ASSLLTGITINEQF
D gene: -
V gene: TRBV5-1
J gene: TRBJ2-1

CDR3 protein: ASSFPLLGLAGGNEQF
D gene: TRBD2
V gene: TRBV28
J gene: TRBJ2-1

CDR3 protein: ASSNHRDRDREKLF
D gene: TRBD1
V gene: TRBV19
J gene: TRBJ1-4